One sample yielded the 8 T cell receptor beta chains listed below, sequenced in a study of shared clonotypes between healthy human individuals. Naive CD8 isolation took CD45RO-negative cells positively selected for CCR7 and excluded terminally differentiated effector memory CD45RA+ cells. Only in-frame clones appear in the TCRdb table, and some are missing; sequencing was by immunoSEQ multiplex PCR. This table holds about 2.2 million clones, roughly 95% found once. The source material was naive CD8+ T cells from PBMCs. The receptors were gathered from a man aged 18 to 29 in good health. Some clones in this sample may be carry-over from other donors' samples.

The V gene is TRBV6-5, the J gene TRBJ2-2; D not resolved. This CDR3 has 14 amino acids. Trimming removed 4 bases from V and 3 bases from J, with 9 bases in between. The V gene's germline CDR1 is MNHEY and CDR2 SVGAGI. The CDR3: CASSFQAYTGELFF. CDR3 DNA: TGTGCCAGCAGTTTTCAGGCCTACACCGGGGAGCTGTTTTTT.

The chain joins TRBV27 to TRBJ1-2; 9 nucleotides match TRBD1. Per the germline V gene, CDR1 is MNHEY and CDR2 is SMNVEV (reference sequence). The CDR3 sequence is 15 residues long. V lost 2 bases, J lost 5 bases, and 6 bases stayed unmatched. CDR3 in amino acids: CASSLNPDRGYGYTF. The CDR3 DNA is TGTGCCAGCAGTTTAAACCCCGACAGGGGGTATGGCTACACCTTC.

The chain carries TRBV28 and TRBJ1-3; D gene unclear. V was shortened by 3 bases and J by 4 bases, with 13 bases between the two germline ends. Germline V gives CDR1 MDHEN, CDR2 SYDVKM. The CDR3 covers 15 residues. The CDR3 loop reads CASSLGVGPGNTIYF. The CDR3 DNA is TGTGCCAGCAGTTTGGGAGTGGGCCCCGGAAACACCATATATTTT.

This chain joins TRBV28 and TRBJ1-2; the D gene is possibly TRBD1 (5 bases). V lost 5 bases to trimming and J lost 1 base, with 29 bases between them. The germline V gene has CDR1 MDHEN and CDR2 SYDVKM. The CDR3 is 20 amino acids. CDR3 sequence: CASSPLDPGAIFPHNYGYTF. In DNA, the CDR3 is TGTGCCAGCAGTCCTCTAGACCCCGGGGCAATTTTTCCTCATAACTATGGCTACACCTTC.

The V call is TRBV4-1, the J call TRBJ2-4; 7 bases are shared with TRBD2. With 6 bases clipped from V and 0 bases from J, the junction kept 8 bases outside the gene matches. Germline V gene data show CDR1 as MGHRA and CDR2 as YSYEKL. The CDR3 is 16 amino acids. The CDR3 spells CASRDRLALAKNIQYF. The CDR3 nucleotides read TGCGCCAGCAGGGATCGACTAGCCCTAGCCAAAAACATTCAGTACTTC.

Worth noting for this clone: Different DNA sequences within this sample yield the same CDR3. The V and J genes are TRBV9 and TRBJ2-1; D ambiguous. The V end was cut by 2 bases, the J end by 6 bases, with 6 bases between. Germline V CDR1 and CDR2: SGDLS, YYNGEE. The CDR3 spans 12 residues. For the CDR3, the DNA is TGTGCCAGCAGCGTTTCGGGCAATGAGCAGTTCTTC. It specifies CASSVSGNEQFF.

This chain connects TRBV7-8 to TRBJ1-1, with TRBD1 identical over 7 bases. V was pared by 5 bases and J by 3 bases, with 9 bases of the junction left unmatched. The CDR3 consists of 15 residues. CDR1 and CDR2 from the germline V gene are SGHVS and FQNEAQ. This CDR3 reads CASSTWTGEDTEAFF. As DNA, the CDR3 is TGTGCCAGCAGCACATGGACAGGTGAGGACACTGAAGCTTTCTTT.

The chain employs TRBV12-5 and TRBJ2-1; D uncertain. The CDR3 totals 12 residues. Trimming pared 7 bases from V and 10 bases from J, leaving 14 bases between. Germline-derived CDR1 and CDR2 are LGHNT and FRNRAP. The CDR3 DNA reads as TGTGCTAGTGCCCCCTCTTCCCCCGAGCAGTTCTTC. It yields the protein CASAPSSPEQFF.